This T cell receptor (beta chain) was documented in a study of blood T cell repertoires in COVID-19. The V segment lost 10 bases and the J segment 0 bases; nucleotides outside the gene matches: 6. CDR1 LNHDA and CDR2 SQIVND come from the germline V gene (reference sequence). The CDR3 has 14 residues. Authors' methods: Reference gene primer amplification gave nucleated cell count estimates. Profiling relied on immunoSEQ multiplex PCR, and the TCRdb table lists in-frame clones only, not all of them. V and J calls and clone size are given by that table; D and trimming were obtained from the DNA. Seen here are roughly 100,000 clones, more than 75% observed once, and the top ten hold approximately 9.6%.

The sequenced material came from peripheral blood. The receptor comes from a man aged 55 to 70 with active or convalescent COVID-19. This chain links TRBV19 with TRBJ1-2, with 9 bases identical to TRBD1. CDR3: CATGTGKSNYGYTF. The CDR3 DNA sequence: TGTGCCACCGGGACAGGGAAATCTAACTATGGCTACACCTTC.